A selection of T cell receptor beta chains follows, all from one sample in a study of shared clonotypes between healthy human individuals. TCRdb's copy holds only in-frame clones and misses some; the assay was immunoSEQ multiplex PCR. The sample comprises a few hundred thousand clones, approximately 97% of which are singletons, and 0.045% to 0.07% rests with the top ten. Input material: naive CD4+ T cells sorted from blood. Receptors were obtained from a woman aged 25 to 39 in good health. Each CDR3 is given without its conserved first and last residue. Each record gives: V gene, J gene, CDR3 protein.

v_gene: TRBV19; j_gene: TRBJ2-5; CDR3aa: ASSKGGSPYQETQY
v_gene: TRBV7-9; j_gene: TRBJ1-2; CDR3aa: ASSLGPIRAVDSGDGYT
v_gene: TRBV28; j_gene: TRBJ2-5; CDR3aa: ASSLRADAKY
v_gene: TRBV28; j_gene: TRBJ2-5; CDR3aa: ASSPLAAEQY
v_gene: TRBV10-1; j_gene: TRBJ2-7; CDR3aa: ASSESLGSEQY
v_gene: TRBV29-1; j_gene: TRBJ1-2; CDR3aa: SSVVGTGGDYGYT
v_gene: TRBV5-1; j_gene: TRBJ2-7; CDR3aa: ASSQGPGVEQY
v_gene: TRBV10-3; j_gene: TRBJ2-7; CDR3aa: AISATSGNLYEQY
v_gene: TRBV5-1; j_gene: TRBJ1-1; CDR3aa: ASRFNQEDTEAF
v_gene: TRBV7-9; j_gene: TRBJ2-5; CDR3aa: ASSSTGETQY
v_gene: TRBV7-3; j_gene: TRBJ2-1; CDR3aa: ASSSRADRGRQF
v_gene: TRBV13; j_gene: TRBJ2-1; CDR3aa: ASSTNTGFEQF
v_gene: TRBV4-1; j_gene: TRBJ1-1; CDR3aa: ASSQGGGAGTEAF
v_gene: TRBV10-2; j_gene: TRBJ2-1; CDR3aa: ASSGGTSGSYNEQF
v_gene: TRBV19; j_gene: TRBJ2-7; CDR3aa: ASSRVDRPSGEQY
v_gene: TRBV28; j_gene: TRBJ1-5; CDR3aa: ASSPAGQPQH
v_gene: TRBV28; j_gene: TRBJ2-6; CDR3aa: ASSDPVAGANVLT
v_gene: TRBV14; j_gene: TRBJ1-2; CDR3aa: ASSNLRGHYGYT
v_gene: TRBV11-3; j_gene: TRBJ1-4; CDR3aa: ASSPDRGNSEKLF
v_gene: TRBV5-1; j_gene: TRBJ2-2; CDR3aa: ASRTTGGGRTNTGELF
v_gene: TRBV11-2; j_gene: TRBJ2-4; CDR3aa: ASSDNWVGSQNIQY
v_gene: TRBV12-5; j_gene: TRBJ2-1; CDR3aa: ASGLVRKGSESTGDANEQF
v_gene: TRBV11-3; j_gene: TRBJ2-7; CDR3aa: ASSLNRSYEQY
v_gene: TRBV5-4; j_gene: TRBJ2-7; CDR3aa: ASSLGARTSYEQY